This entry concerns a single TCR beta chain. Its recognized antigen is unknown. No per-base quality is available; no much larger clone lies one base away. The record originates from a study of blood T cell repertoires in COVID-19 (dated by TCRdb to the early 2020s). For the study in its entirety: Collaborator samples came from the United States, Italy and Spain and covered acute and convalescent phases of COVID-19. The material from the prospective study consisted of cDNA or gDNA derived from T cells, B-cell-depleted T cells, or PBMCs. Deeply sampled blood TCRbeta repertoires from subjects exposed to, actively infected with, or recovered from COVID-19 were included in the dataset. The repertoires were made available in a free public database intended to serve as a resource for research on the immune response to SARS-CoV-2. The samples were drawn from the first 160 participants of the ongoing ImmuneRACE study and from under 1,500 subjects provided by 6 global collaborators. Nearly every sample came with metadata listing a de-identified subject ID, COVID-19 status, age in years and sex. Where available, HLA class I and class II types were taken from metadata supplied by the sample provider and were not determined by assay-based typing.

Enrolling through a virtual design, the prospective study's participants ranged in age from roughly 18 to 95 years and lived across 20 to 30 United States geographic areas. To assign participants to cohorts, the prospective study relied on clinical history that participants themselves reported in a screening survey and a study questionnaire. Mobile phlebotomists in the prospective study collected whole blood, serum and a nasopharyngeal or oropharyngeal swab from every participant. Participants in the prospective study had the option to provide additional blood draws and questionnaires over a roughly 2-month period. Before DNA extraction, blood samples from the prospective study were shipped at room temperature or frozen. Spanning cysteine to phenylalanine, the CDR3 consists of 15 amino acids. The sequence is cut down to CDR3 DNA, 45 bases in frame from base 1. Taken from the germline V gene, the CDR1 and CDR2 loops are MNHEY and SVGAGI. Relative to germline, V is 5 bases shorter and J is 2 bases shorter, with 15 bases between their ends.

The immunoSEQ Assay, a bias-controlled multiplex PCR, was used to amplify TCRbeta CDR3 regions from genomic DNA. The published analysis was carried out like this. Within the assay, amplification of reference gene primers was used to estimate how many nucleated cells each sample contained. To quantify the absolute abundance of each unique TCRbeta CDR3 rearrangement, sequence reads were collapsed and filtered. Productive Simpson clonality was computed per sample as the square root of Simpson's diversity index over productive rearrangements. This is the immuneACCESS table as TCRdb keeps it, with only in-frame sequences that have V and J called. A part of the clones is gone; compared with another copy, unresolved V genes explain less than half, and the rest is unexplained. That table furnishes V, J and clone size, whereas the DNA furnished D and trimming. In all, the sample holds approximately 250,000 clones, and around 88% of those were seen once. Of the sample, over 2% is held by the ten largest clones.

The study at large found these results: The amount of clinical and demographic metadata varied by source and participant and was provided uncurated.

This sequence originates from a woman between 40 and 55 years old with acute COVID-19. Sequencing input: PBMCs or T cells enriched from blood (not recorded which). The receptor chain draws on TRBV6-5 and TRBJ1-1; tentative D gene TRBD1, with 5 bases matching. Here is the DNA: TGTGCCAGCAGTCACCTCGCGACAGTCAACACTGAAGCTTTCTTT. This gives the protein CASSHLATVNTEAFF.